This entry lists 4 T cell receptor beta chains sequenced from one sample in a study of blood T cell repertoires in COVID-19. Here immunoSEQ multiplex PCR was the method, and the copy in TCRdb shows in-frame clones only, minus some. This sample has 150,000 to 200,000 clones, with around 86% found just once. The sample was peripheral blood. These receptors all stem from a woman in her 70s with COVID-19, enrolled during active disease.

The chain employs TRBV28 and TRBJ1-5; D is uncertain. This CDR3 is 14 amino acids long. V lost 11 bases and J lost 0, with 14 bases in between. Germline CDR1 reads MDHEN; CDR2 reads SYDVKM. CDR3 DNA sequence: TGTGCCTGTTTCACGGTTGGTAGCAATCAGCCCCAGCATTTT. Protein product: CACFTVGSNQPQHF.

The chain joins TRBV7-2 to TRBJ2-7; 14 bases line up with TRBD2. Germline lookup yields CDR1 SGHTA and CDR2 FQGNSA. The CDR3 sequence is 18 residues long. V gave up 2 bases and J gave up 5 bases; unmatched junction bases: 11. CDR3 sequence (DNA): TGTGCCAGCAGCTTATCCCCTGGGACTAGCGGGAGAGGGAACGAGCAGTACTTC. Its translation is CASSLSPGTSGRGNEQYF.

This clone was recorded only once. The chain is built from TRBV7-9 and TRBJ2-3, with TRBD2 identical over 9 bases. This CDR3 has 15 residues. V lost 2 bases, J lost 6 bases, and 6 bases stayed unmatched. Germline CDR1 is SEHNR and CDR2 is FQNEAQ (reference sequence). CDR3: CASSLNSGRSDTQYF. The DNA of the CDR3 is TGTGCCAGCAGCTTAAATAGCGGGAGATCGGATACGCAGTATTTT.

The chain carries TRBV19 and TRBJ2-2, with D perhaps TRBD1 (5 bases). This CDR3 has 15 amino acids. CDR1 is LNHDA, CDR2 SQIVND, per germline (reference sequence). Trimming removed 2 bases at V and 2 bases at J, with 9 bases between. This CDR3 is CASSIPGINTGELFF. CDR3 in DNA: TGTGCCAGTAGTATACCAGGGATAAACACCGGGGAGCTGTTTTTT.